This T cell receptor (beta chain) was observed in a study of T cells in Graves' hyperthyroidism and ophthalmopathy. In this sample, this clonotype turned up many times. Its antigen is not known. Whole-study findings and limits: The model predicted ophthalmopathy a median around 6 months before onset.

Amplified regions were TCR beta CDR3 sequences from RNA transcripts. Researchers ran a first-round RT-PCR on the TCR CDR3 using the HTBI primer set. TCRdb re-called the multiplex PCR reads with MiXCR, one entry per CDR3 protein. In the table there are a few hundred thousand distinct CDR3 sequences, 12% to 15% of which are singletons. This TCR was recovered from a woman between 40 and 55 years old with Graves' ophthalmopathy. Source material: blood.

The CDR3 loop reads CASNRRLNTEAFF. The DNA for the CDR3 is TGTGCCAGCAATCGTAGGTTGAACACTGAAGCTTTCTTT. This chain links TRBV7-9 with TRBJ1-1; D gene uncertain. Germline CDR1 is SEHNR and CDR2 is FQNEAQ (reference sequence). CDR3 size: 13 residues. Trimming took 7 bases from V and 0 from J, leaving 9 bases between them.